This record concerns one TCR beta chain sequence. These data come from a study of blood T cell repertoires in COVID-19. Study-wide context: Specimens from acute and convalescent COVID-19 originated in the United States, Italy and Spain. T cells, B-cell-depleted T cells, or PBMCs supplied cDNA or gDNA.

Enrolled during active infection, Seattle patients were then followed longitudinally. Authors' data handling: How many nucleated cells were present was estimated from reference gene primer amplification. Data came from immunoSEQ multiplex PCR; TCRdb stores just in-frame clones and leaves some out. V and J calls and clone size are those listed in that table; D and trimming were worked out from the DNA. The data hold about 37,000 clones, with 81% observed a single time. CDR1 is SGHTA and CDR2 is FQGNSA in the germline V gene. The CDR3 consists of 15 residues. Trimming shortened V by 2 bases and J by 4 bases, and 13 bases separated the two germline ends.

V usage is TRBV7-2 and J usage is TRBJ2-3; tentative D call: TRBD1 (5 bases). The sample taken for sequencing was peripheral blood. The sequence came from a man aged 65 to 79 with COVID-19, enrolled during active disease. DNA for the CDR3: TGTGCCAGCAGCTTACAGGGTTTCGGACCAGATACGCAGTATTTT. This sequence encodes CASSLQGFGPDTQYF. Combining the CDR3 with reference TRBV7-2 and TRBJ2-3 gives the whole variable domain GAGVSQSPSNKVTEKGKDVELRCDPISGHTALYWYRQSLGQGLEFLIYFQGNSAPDKSGLPSDRFSAERTGGSVSTLTIQRTQQEDSAVYLCASSLQGFGPDTQYFGPGTRLTVL.